This TCR beta chain was observed in a study of shared clonotypes between healthy human individuals (dated by TCRdb to 2020 to 2022). Background for the entire study: A few men and two women, aged 18 to 49 years, made up the cohort. Different laboratories and diverse techniques were used to prepare libraries and sequence TCR repertoires, to increase sequencing depth and limit assay-specific biases. To estimate repertoire size and how much clonotype sharing occurs between individuals, the study deeply sequenced the blood TCR repertoires of five healthy adults. For each donor, CD4 naive and CD4 memory were each run on three plates, CD8 naive on two plates, and CD8 memory on one plate. Per donor, leukapheresis produced somewhere between about 0.85 and 9.5 billion PBMCs. What the authors observed across the whole study: Naive subsets generally had larger estimated clonotype richness than memory subsets. Only blood was sampled, and tissue TCR repertoires likely differ from those in blood. The small number of donors limited the genetic and exposure-history diversity represented. Compared with non-shared clonotypes, clonotypes shared by all four sorted-subset donors had higher generation probabilities. Sharing across a few donors was observed for around 4.8% of naive CD4, over 3% of naive CD8, around 2.5% of memory CD4, and roughly 0.4% of memory CD8 clonotypes. Pairwise subsampling led to the expectation that sequencing depth would affect the degree of clonotype sharing among donors. Incomplete sequencing was indicated by rarefaction of sorted-subset datasets, despite the large sequencing depth.

The germline V gene provides CDR1 SNHLY and CDR2 FYNNEI. The CDR3, from cysteine to phenylalanine, totals 12 residues. Only CDR3 DNA is held: 36 bases, read in frame from base 1. The V end loses 5 bases and the J end loses 4 bases, and a stretch of 3 bases separates them. Using the deep immunoSEQ assay, multiplex PCR amplified TCR CDR3 regions from genomic DNA. Extracted genomic DNA from each cell subset was spread evenly across all wells of several immunoSEQ 96-well plates, with each plate serving as a replicate. For sorted subsets, 150 to 250 ng of genomic DNA, equivalent to around 31,000 T cell genomes, went into each replicate PCR. Purified libraries were quantified with a Qubit 3.0 fluorometer, sized on a Bioanalyzer 2100, and re-quantified with the KAPA Library Quantification kit. Each immunoSEQ 96-well plate was sequenced on its own single-read 150-cycle Illumina NextSeq 550 flow cell. The original methods were these. Because the immunoSEQ output included only junctional sequences and no quality scores, the filtering could not be the same as the filtering used for full-length reads. To assign V/J genes and CDR3, sequences were annotated using PyIR, a Python wrapper for IgBLAST v1.9, with IMGT germline references. Reads were filtered out if the reads had weak V/J assignments (E-value above 1e-6), no CDR3, stop codons, out-of-frame junctions, or ambiguous translated residues. V3J clonotypes were defined by identical inferred V gene, J gene, and CDR3 amino acid sequence. Percentage overlap between repertoires was computed as shared unique clonotypes divided by the size of the smaller repertoire. RTK rarefaction, the Chao1 estimator, and Recon v2.1 estimates of unobserved clonotypes were used to assess repertoire richness. OLGA was used to compute generation probabilities for all TCRbeta clonotypes that the gDNA method yielded from a few donors. The immuneACCESS repertoire file appears here via TCRdb, limited to in-frame rearrangements. These files lack a portion of the clones; in checked studies, under half of the deficit traces to unresolved V genes, and the cause of the others is not known. Clone size and V and J calls were adopted from that table, with D and trimming inferred from the DNA. In this sample the table shows about 2.4 million clones, more than 80% of which occur a single time. Of the sample, around 0.15% falls within the top ten clones.

The donors were healthy, HIV-negative adults with no recently reported acute infections or vaccinations. Every donor was a Caucasian adult living in Nashville, Tennessee, USA. CD4+ T cells were enriched by magnetic negative selection, after which naive cells were positively selected on CD45RA and the negative fraction was taken as the memory subset. After blood collection by leukapheresis, PBMCs were isolated using Ficoll-Histopaque density gradient centrifugation and then cryopreserved in the vapor phase of liquid nitrogen. Analytical flow cytometry was used to check the purity and quantity of each magnetically sorted T cell population. Genomic DNA was isolated from every sorted fraction and measured by UV absorbance on a Nanodrop 2000c. On this clone itself: Its antigen specificity is not known. No qualities accompany the bases; no much larger clone lies one base away. This CDR3 is also generated by other DNA sequences in the sample.

The TCR comes from a man younger than 35 in good health. Sample: naive CD4+ T cells sorted from blood. The cell subset or site label, read with the paper, signifies: CD45RA+ positively selected. The chain uses TRBV2 and TRBJ2-6, with the D gene uncertain. CDR3 region: CASSTGANVLTF. The DNA sequence reads TGTGCCAGCAGTACGGGGGCCAACGTCCTGACTTTC.